This T cell receptor (beta chain) was profiled in a study of long-term antiretroviral therapy in people with HIV. This clone was seen a handful of times. Its matching antigen is unknown. The assay, immunoSEQ v3.0, was run at survey level. Profiling relied on immunoSEQ multiplex PCR, and the TCRdb table lists in-frame clones only, not all of them. This table holds 13,000 or so clones, over 75% found once. Study-wide points: ART adherence, viral resistance and therapy changes went undocumented.

CDR1 and CDR2 from the germline V gene are SGHTA and FQGNSA. This CDR3 spans 14 amino acids. V was clipped by 5 bases and J by 7 bases, with 15 bases between them. The chain recombines TRBV7-2 with TRBJ1-3, with D maybe TRBD1 (6 bases). This sequence originates from a young woman with HIV. The material was unsorted PBMCs, obtained 1.3 years after starting antiretroviral therapy. CDR3 coding DNA: TGTGCCAGCAGCCGCCTAAAGGGGGTTAACACCATATATTTT. Residues: CASSRLKGVNTIYF.